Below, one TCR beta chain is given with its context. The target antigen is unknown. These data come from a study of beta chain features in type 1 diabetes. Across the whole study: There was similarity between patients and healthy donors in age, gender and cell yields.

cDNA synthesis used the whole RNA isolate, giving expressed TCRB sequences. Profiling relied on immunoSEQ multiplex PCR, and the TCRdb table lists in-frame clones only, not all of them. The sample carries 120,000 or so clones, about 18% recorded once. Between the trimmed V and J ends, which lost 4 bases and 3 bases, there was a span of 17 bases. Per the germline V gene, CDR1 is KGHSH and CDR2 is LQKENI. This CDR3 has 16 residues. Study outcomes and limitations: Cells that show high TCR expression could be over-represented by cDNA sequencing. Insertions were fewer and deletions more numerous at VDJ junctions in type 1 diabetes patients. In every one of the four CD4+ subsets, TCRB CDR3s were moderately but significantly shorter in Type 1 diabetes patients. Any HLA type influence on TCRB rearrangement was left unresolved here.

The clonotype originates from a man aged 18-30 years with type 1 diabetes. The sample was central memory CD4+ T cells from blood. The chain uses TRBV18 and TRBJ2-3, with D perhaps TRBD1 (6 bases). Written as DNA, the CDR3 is TGTGCCAGCTCACTACAGGGTCCCGCGCCGACAGATACGCAGTATTTT. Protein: CASSLQGPAPTDTQYF.